The present entry profiles one TCR beta chain with its context. What it binds is unknown. V was clipped by 4 bases and J by 5 bases; unmatched bases: 11. The CDR3 loop spans 15 amino acids. Germline CDR1 is LNHDA and CDR2 is SQIVND (reference sequence). The entry originates in a study of cytomegalovirus exposure and HLA in healthy donors. PCR amplification relied on 60 Vbeta primers (plus 13 Jbeta primers). The assay was immunoSEQ multiplex PCR, and TCRdb's table has in-frame clones only and misses some. The table has about 140,000 clones, 79% seen once; the top ten hold about 1%. Broader study findings: Later, an analysis found that common viral pathogens appeared to be linked with several of the most significant clusters. Presence/absence analyses supposed approximately even sequencing depth among donors. Across donors, most TCRs were seen rarely, yet some public ones were widespread.

The sequencing input was PBMCs. This clonotype was sampled from a man aged 18 to 30 in good health and CMV-seronegative. The genes are TRBV19 and TRBJ2-7; 7 nucleotides match TRBD1. CDR3 sequence: CASSSRATRGHEQYF. The DNA of the CDR3 is TGTGCCAGTAGTAGCAGAGCGACAAGGGGGCACGAGCAGTACTTC.